Shown below are 24 T cell receptor beta chains from a single sample sequenced in a study of blood T cell repertoires in COVID-19. Using immunoSEQ multiplex PCR, the repertoire was profiled, and TCRdb retains in-frame clones only, with some absent. The table lists fewer than 40,000 clones, approximately 91% of them singletons. The sequenced sample consisted of peripheral blood. The source of these receptors is a human donor with active COVID-19. The donor label of this sample is uncertain.

The chain uses TRBV27 and TRBJ1-2; no clear D gene. Trimming took off 6 bases at V and 0 bases at J, with 8 bases between the two ends. The germline V gene has CDR1 MNHEY and CDR2 SMNVEV (reference sequence). CDR3 size: 13 residues. The CDR3 coding sequence is TGTGCCAGCAGAGAAATAGCTAACTATGGCTACACCTTC. Protein sequence: CASREIANYGYTF.

The sample holds a few counts of this clone. The chain couples TRBV4-1 to TRBJ2-1; D may be TRBD2 (5 bases). Germline CDR1 MGHRA, CDR2 YSYEKL. The CDR3 runs 16 residues. V lost 1 base and J lost 0, with 10 bases in between. The CDR3: CASSQGPAVSYNEQFF. The CDR3 nucleotides read TGCGCCAGCAGCCAAGGTCCAGCGGTCTCCTACAATGAGCAGTTCTTC.

In its sample, this clone was seen once. The chain links TRBV5-1 to TRBJ2-3; TRBD2 matches at 10 bases. This CDR3 contains 17 residues. V trimming: 0 bases; J trimming: 9 bases; junction bases outside the gene matches: 13. Germline V CDR1 and CDR2: SGHRS, YFSETQ. This CDR3 is CASSLAFYEREGVTQYF. In nucleotides, the CDR3 is TGCGCCAGCAGCTTGGCCTTCTACGAGCGGGAGGGAGTAACGCAGTATTTT.

The rearrangement joins TRBV18 to TRBJ2-1; the D gene is possibly TRBD2 (5 bases). CDR3 size: 16 residues. Germline assignment: CDR1 KGHSH and CDR2 LQKENI. V was clipped by 3 bases and J by 4 bases, with 16 bases between them. The CDR3 region is CASSPRDKTGYNEQFF. The CDR3 DNA reads as TGTGCCAGCTCACCCCGTGACAAAACGGGGTACAATGAGCAGTTCTTC.

The chain recombines TRBV6-5 with TRBJ2-7; D may be TRBD1 (5 bases). CDR1 is MNHEY and CDR2 is SVGAGI in the germline V gene. V lost 2 bases to trimming and J lost 3 bases, with 11 bases between them. The CDR3 has 14 residues. The chain's CDR3 is CASSYRGPLYEQYF. In DNA, the CDR3 is TGTGCCAGCAGTTACAGGGGTCCCCTCTACGAGCAGTACTTC.

The chain has TRBV28 and TRBJ2-7, with D possibly TRBD1 on 5 matching bases. The CDR3 has 13 amino acids. CDR1 is MDHEN and CDR2 is SYDVKM in the germline V gene. Trimming removed 5 bases from V and 4 bases from J, with 12 bases in between. Here the CDR3 reads CASSSLGVYEQYF. As DNA, the CDR3 is TGTGCCAGCAGTAGCCTAGGGGTATACGAGCAGTACTTC.

The V gene is TRBV18, the J gene TRBJ1-1; D is unresolved. This CDR3 comprises 14 residues. V dropped 3 bases and J dropped 1 base, with 9 bases sitting between them. The germline gives CDR1 KGHSH, CDR2 LQKENI. The CDR3 sequence: CASSPGRRNTEAFF. In DNA, the CDR3 is TGTGCCAGCTCACCGGGCAGACGGAACACTGAAGCTTTCTTT.

The rearrangement uses TRBV13 and TRBJ2-7; tentative D call: TRBD1 (6 bases). This CDR3 region has 15 residues. Germline-derived CDR1 and CDR2 are PRHDT and FYEKMQ (reference sequence). V lost 1 base and J lost 6, with 16 bases in between. CDR3 in amino acids: CASSLEQGGAVEQYF. The CDR3 coding sequence is TGTGCCAGCAGCTTAGAACAGGGTGGAGCGGTCGAGCAGTACTTC.

The gene calls are TRBV6-5 and TRBJ1-5; D ambiguous. The CDR3 is 13 amino acids. Germline V gene sequence: CDR1 MNHEY, CDR2 SVGAGI. The germline V and J ends were trimmed by 4 bases and 5 bases, with 9 bases remaining between them. The CDR3 spells CASSSLQYQPQHF. Written as DNA, the CDR3 is TGTGCCAGCAGTTCCCTACAGTATCAGCCCCAGCATTTT.

This clone was seen once. The chain combines TRBV7-3 with TRBJ2-3, with 10 bases identical to TRBD2. The CDR3 length is 16 residues. The germline CDR1 and CDR2 sequences are SGHTA and FQGTGA. V trimming: 5 bases; J trimming: 4 bases; junction bases outside the gene matches: 9. In DNA, the CDR3 is TGTGCCAGCAGCCCAAGGGAAGCGGGGGGGCCAGATACGCAGTATTTT. It translates to CASSPREAGGPDTQYF. The entire variable domain, with the rest obtained from reference TRBV7-3 and TRBJ2-3, is as follows: GAGVSQTPSNKVTEKGKYVELRCDPISGHTALYWYRQSLGQGPEFLIYFQGTGAADDSGLPNDRFFAVRPEGSVSTLKIQRTERGDSAVYLCASSPREAGGPDTQYFGPGTRLTVL.

The chain carries TRBV27 and TRBJ2-3; TRBD2 matches 11 bases. The CDR3 sequence is 16 residues long. CDR1 is MNHEY, CDR2 SMNVEV, per germline (reference sequence). Trimming took 1 base from V and 1 from J; bases not matched to a gene: 1. Here the CDR3 DNA reads TGTGCCAGCAGTTTATTGGGACTAGCGGGCACAGATACGCAGTATTTT. Translation gives CASSLLGLAGTDTQYF.

This rearrangement joins TRBV7-2 to TRBJ2-3, with 7 bases matching TRBD1. V lost 5 bases and J lost 0; bases outside the gene matches: 5. The CDR3 covers 15 residues. Per the germline V gene, CDR1 is SGHTA and CDR2 is FQGNSA. DNA of the CDR3: TGTGCCAGCAGCCAAGAGGGGGCCAGCACAGATACGCAGTATTTT. Translation: CASSQEGASTDTQYF. The full variable domain, its missing parts supplied by reference TRBV7-2 and TRBJ2-3, is GAGVSQSPSNKVTEKGKDVELRCDPISGHTALYWYRQSLGQGLEFLIYFQGNSAPDKSGLPSDRFSAERTGGSVSTLTIQRTQQEDSAVYLCASSQEGASTDTQYFGPGTRLTVL.

V gene TRBV9 combines with J gene TRBJ1-2, with 8 bases lining up with TRBD1. Germline V lookup: CDR1 SGDLS, CDR2 YYNGEE. This CDR3 has 15 amino acids. Trimming removed 3 bases from V and 7 bases from J; junction bases left unmatched: 11. Here the CDR3 reads CASSADRGGIVGYTF. CDR3 sequence (DNA): TGTGCCAGCAGCGCAGACAGGGGCGGTATTGTTGGCTACACCTTC. Drawing the rest from reference TRBV9 and TRBJ1-2, the complete variable domain is DSGVTQTPKHLITATGQRVTLRCSPRSGDLSVYWYQQSLDQGLQFLIQYYNGEERAKGNILERFSAQQFPDLHSELNLSSLELGDSALYFCASSADRGGIVGYTFGSGTRLTVV.

This clone was detected only a few times. CDR3 region: CASSVTAGALIYEQYF. CDR3 in DNA: TGTGCCAGCAGTGTGACAGCGGGGGCCCTTATCTACGAGCAGTACTTC. The chain recombines TRBV27 with TRBJ2-7, with 8 bases matching TRBD2. Germline V gene data show CDR1 as MNHEY and CDR2 as SMNVEV (reference sequence). The CDR3 runs 16 residues. With V trimmed by 5 bases and J by 3 bases, 12 bases remained unmatched.

The sample holds one count of this clone. The CDR3 nucleotides are TGTGCCAGCAGCGACAGGGGCGTCACAGATACGCAGTATTTT. It is translated as CASSDRGVTDTQYF. J is TRBJ2-3 and V is TRBV27, with 8 nucleotides matching TRBD1. V was clipped by 6 bases and J by 2 bases; unmatched bases: 4. Germline values: CDR1 MNHEY, CDR2 SMNVEV (reference sequence). This CDR3 is 14 amino acids long.

The chain recombines TRBV27 with TRBJ2-1; tentatively, D is TRBD2 (6 bases). The V end was cut by 7 bases, the J end by 7 bases, with 20 bases between. Germline lookup yields CDR1 MNHEY and CDR2 SMNVEV (reference sequence). The CDR3 is 15 amino acids. This chain's CDR3 is CASTGGSLRPNEQFF. The CDR3 DNA reads as TGTGCCAGCACCGGAGGGAGCCTGAGGCCAAATGAGCAGTTCTTC.

This chain uses TRBV10-3 with TRBJ2-3; 11 bases align to TRBD2. Per the germline V gene, CDR1 is ENHRY and CDR2 is SYGVKD. V was pared by 8 bases and J by 3 bases, with 1 base of the junction left unmatched. The CDR3 is made up of 13 amino acids. The chain's CDR3 is CAIGLAGTDTQYF. CDR3 nucleotide sequence: TGTGCCATCGGACTAGCGGGTACAGATACGCAGTATTTT.

The chain links TRBV7-2 to TRBJ1-1, with a weak D call TRBD1 (6 bases). Germline CDR1 reads SGHTA; CDR2 reads FQGNSA. The length of the CDR3 is 16 residues. V was shortened by 2 bases and J by 4 bases, with 17 bases between the two germline ends. CDR3 in amino acids: CASSLIYPTGRTEAFF. The CDR3 DNA sequence: TGTGCCAGCAGCTTAATATATCCGACAGGACGCACTGAAGCTTTCTTT.

The chain joins TRBV14 to TRBJ2-7, with D possibly TRBD1 on 6 matching bases. Deletions cut 3 bases from V and 5 bases from J, with 17 bases between. This CDR3 is built from 15 residues. Germline-derived CDR1 and CDR2 are SGHDN and FVKESK. CDR3 coding DNA: TGTGCCAGCAGCCACTACGTACAGGGAAAACACGAGCAGTACTTC. It yields the protein CASSHYVQGKHEQYF.

This chain uses TRBV12-3 or TRBV12-4 with TRBJ1-2, with D uncertain. Trimming removed 6 bases at V and 8 bases at J, with 16 bases between. The CDR3 contains 13 residues. The CDR3 region has the DNA TGTGCCAGCAGCAACCAACTCTCTCGAGGCTACACCTTC. It yields the protein CASSNQLSRGYTF.

The CDR3 here is CSASTGRNTEAFF. CDR3 nucleotide sequence: TGCAGTGCTAGTACAGGGCGGAACACTGAAGCTTTCTTT. The gene calls are TRBV20-1 and TRBJ1-1; TRBD1 is a possible D gene (6 bases). Germline-derived CDR1 and CDR2 are DFQATT and SNEGSKA (reference sequence). CDR3 size: 13 residues. The germline V and J ends were trimmed by 3 bases and 1 base, with 9 bases remaining between them.

The rearrangement uses TRBV27 and TRBJ2-7, with TRBD1 matching 7 bases. Germline V gene lookup returns CDR1 MNHEY and CDR2 SMNVEV (reference sequence). V was pared by 7 bases and J by 4 bases, with 10 bases of the junction left unmatched. This CDR3 region has 14 residues. In DNA, the CDR3 is TGTGCCAGCACCATGACAGGGAGTATGTACGAGCAGTACTTC. Translation: CASTMTGSMYEQYF.

This chain links TRBV7-2 with TRBJ1-3; D gene ambiguous. The CDR3 length is 15 residues. V lost 3 bases to trimming and J lost 0 bases, with 9 bases between them. The germline V gene encodes CDR1 SGHTA and CDR2 FQGNSA. CDR3 in DNA: TGTGCCAGCAGCTTTGTCCGAGTCTCTGGAAACACCATATATTTT. This translates into CASSFVRVSGNTIYF.

The V and J genes are TRBV24-1 and TRBJ2-1; 11 bases align to TRBD2. CDR1 KGHDR and CDR2 SFDVKD come from the germline V gene. The CDR3 runs to 18 residues. Trimming cost V 3 bases and J 6 bases; bases outside gene matches: 12. The CDR3 sequence is CATSDLEAGTSGFNEQFF. The CDR3 DNA sequence: TGTGCCACCAGTGATCTAGAAGCCGGGACTAGCGGATTCAATGAGCAGTTCTTC.